This T cell receptor (beta chain) was sequenced for a study of circulating CD8 cells and anti-PD-1 response in melanoma. TCR libraries were prepared from around 15 ng of total RNA with the QIAseq Immune Repertoire TCR panel. TCRdb reanalysed the reads using MiXCR and keeps one entry per CDR3 protein. This sample has about 2,000 distinct CDR3 sequences, with approximately 6.5% found just once. From live CD3+CD8+TCRalphabeta+ cells, four PD-1 and/or TIGIT subsets were sorted. The source of this sequence is a human donor with melanoma. The source was CD8+ T cells from PBMCs, collected at baseline or after one month of anti-PD-1 therapy (not recorded which).

This CDR3 is CASSWGAAYEQYF. The DNA for the CDR3 is TGTGCCAGTAGTTGGGGGGCAGCCTACGAGCAGTACTTC. This chain joins TRBV19 and TRBJ2-7; D may correspond to TRBD1 or TRBD2 (6 bases each). The V gene's germline CDR1 is LNHDA and CDR2 SQIVND (reference sequence). Trimming left V 5 bases short and J 2 bases short, with 10 bases between. The CDR3 covers 13 residues.